Each of the 27 T cell receptor beta chains below was sequenced from the same sample in a study of monozygotic twins with inflammatory bowel disease. For each CDR3 protein, TCRdb gives one entry from its re-call of the 5' RACE reads, without DNA. This table holds roughly 140,000 distinct CDR3 sequences. The material sequenced was blood. The source is a human donor with ulcerative colitis or Crohn's disease, or a healthy co-twin of an affected twin (not recorded which).

The chain recombines TRBV25-1 with TRBJ1-6. CDR1 is MGHDK and CDR2 is SYGVNS in the germline V gene. The CDR3 is made up of 13 amino acids. This CDR3 reads CASSEFNNSPLHF.

The CDR3 region is CSARRRQLVEETQYF. The rearrangement joins TRBV20-1 to TRBJ2-5. Germline V gives CDR1 DFQATT, CDR2 SNEGSKA (reference sequence). The CDR3 extends over 15 amino acids.

This chain links TRBV4-2 with TRBJ2-2; the D gene TCRdb calls, TRBD1, cannot be checked with no DNA. Germline V CDR1 and CDR2: LGHNA, YNFKEQ. The CDR3 consists of 17 residues. The CDR3 loop is CASNRQGIGGWAGELFF.

The V call is TRBV20-1, the J call TRBJ2-2; TCRdb names TRBD1, which stays unverified in the absence of DNA. CDR1 and CDR2 from the germline V gene are DFQATT and SNEGSKA (reference sequence). CDR3 size: 14 residues. The CDR3 here is CSAIRGGNTGELFF.

The V gene is TRBV5-1, the J gene TRBJ2-1; TCRdb indicates TRBD2, and absent DNA this call remains unverified. Germline V gives CDR1 SGHRS, CDR2 YFSETQ. The length of the CDR3 is 15 residues. This CDR3 is CASSSRTSGGIEQFF. The full variable domain, in which reference TRBV5-1 and TRBJ2-1 provide the parts outside the CDR3, is KAGVTQTPRYLIKTRGQQVTLSCSPISGHRSVSWYQQTPGQGLQFLFEYFSETQRNKGNFPGRFSGRQFSNSRSEMNVSTLELGDSALYLCASSSRTSGGIEQFFGPGTRLTVL.

The J gene is TRBJ1-3, the V gene TRBV20-1; TCRdb gives TRBD1 as the D gene, but with no DNA this cannot be confirmed. The CDR3 sequence is 13 residues long. Germline V gives CDR1 DFQATT, CDR2 SNEGSKA (reference sequence). CDR3 in amino acids: CSAPGGSGNTIYF.

V and J are TRBV11-3 and TRBJ1-1; TCRdb gives TRBD1 as the D gene, but with no DNA this cannot be confirmed. Per the germline V gene, CDR1 is SGHNT and CDR2 is YENEEA. This CDR3 spans 15 amino acids. Here the CDR3 reads CASSLGQGVGTEAFF.

This sequence joins TRBV29-1 and TRBJ2-3; TCRdb's assignment of TRBD1 cannot be checked, as there is no DNA. Germline loops: CDR1 SQVTM, CDR2 ANQGSEA. There are 14 residues in the CDR3. The CDR3 sequence is CSAGGGQGTDTQYF.

The chain combines TRBV4-1 with TRBJ2-3; without DNA, the TCRdb call of TRBD2 cannot be checked. The CDR3 contains 18 residues. Germline assignment: CDR1 MGHRA and CDR2 YSYEKL. The chain's CDR3 is CASSQETGLGLGTDTQYF.

This chain links TRBV7-2 with TRBJ1-5; as DNA is missing, the TRBD1 call by TCRdb cannot be tested. Germline V gene data show CDR1 as SGHTA and CDR2 as FQGNSA. The CDR3 covers 15 residues. The chain's CDR3 is CASSFGQGSNQPQHF.

The rearrangement uses TRBV7-2 and TRBJ2-7; the D call of TRBD2 rests on TCRdb alone, since no DNA is present to check it. CDR1 and CDR2 from the germline V gene are SGHTA and FQGNSA. The CDR3 runs to 17 residues. CDR3 loop: CASRDGPGGRGLREQYF.

The CDR3 region is CASSPPRPETQYF. J is TRBJ2-5 and V is TRBV7-2; TCRdb reports TRBD1, a call that lacks DNA to check it against. CDR3 length: 13 residues. Germline V gene sequence: CDR1 SGHTA, CDR2 FQGNSA.

This sequence joins TRBV5-1 and TRBJ2-3; as DNA is missing, the TRBD1 call by TCRdb cannot be tested. Germline lookup yields CDR1 SGHRS and CDR2 YFSETQ. This CDR3 contains 14 residues. This CDR3 reads CASSLGQVADTQYF.

The rearrangement joins TRBV10-3 to TRBJ2-3; TCRdb proposes TRBD1, but this gene call is untestable without DNA. This CDR3 spans 15 amino acids. Germline CDR1 ENHRY, CDR2 SYGVKD. The CDR3 sequence: CAISVVGGGRDTQYF.

The chain employs TRBV5-6 and TRBJ1-4; TCRdb names TRBD1, which stays unverified in the absence of DNA. This CDR3 spans 13 amino acids. Germline V gene sequence: CDR1 SGHDT, CDR2 YYEEEE. The CDR3 reads CASSTRDRAVLFF.

This chain joins TRBV5-1 and TRBJ2-7. Germline V CDR1 and CDR2: SGHRS, YFSETQ. CDR3 length equals 11 residues. CDR3 protein: CASSFNHEQYF. Together with reference TRBV5-1 and TRBJ2-7, the CDR3 gives the full variable domain: KAGVTQTPRYLIKTRGQQVTLSCSPISGHRSVSWYQQTPGQGLQFLFEYFSETQRNKGNFPGRFSGRQFSNSRSEMNVSTLELGDSALYLCASSFNHEQYFGPGTRLTVT.

The V and J genes are TRBV4-2 and TRBJ2-2; the D call from TCRdb, TRBD2, cannot be confirmed without DNA. This CDR3 spans 16 amino acids. Per germline, CDR1 LGHNA and CDR2 YNFKEQ. The CDR3 reads CASSIVLARNTGELFF.

This chain uses TRBV7-9 with TRBJ2-2; no DNA is available, so the TRBD1 call from TCRdb remains unchecked. Germline values: CDR1 SEHNR, CDR2 FQNEAQ (reference sequence). The CDR3 is made up of 17 amino acids. This chain's CDR3 is CASSFRQHNPNTGELFF.

The V and J genes are TRBV11-2 and TRBJ2-1; TCRdb selects TRBD2, and the lack of DNA leaves this call unchecked. CDR3 length: 15 amino acids. The germline gives CDR1 SGHAT, CDR2 FQNNGV. The CDR3: CASSLGAGSYNEQFF.

The chain employs TRBV7-6 and TRBJ1-2; TCRdb selects TRBD1, and the lack of DNA leaves this call unchecked. This CDR3 is 16 amino acids long. The germline gives CDR1 SGHVS, CDR2 FNYEAQ. The CDR3 loop is CASSLLQGAQVNGYTF.

The chain links TRBV30 to TRBJ1-2; no DNA is available, so the TRBD1 call from TCRdb remains unchecked. The CDR3 consists of 15 residues. Germline lookup yields CDR1 GTSNPN and CDR2 SVGIG (reference sequence). The CDR3 loop is CAWNKRQTLNYGYTF. Combining the CDR3 with reference TRBV30 and TRBJ1-2 gives the whole variable domain SQTIHQWPATLVQPVGSPLSLECTVEGTSNPNLYWYRQAAGRGLQLLFYSVGIGQISSEVPQNLSASRPQDRQFILSSKKLLLSDSGFYLCAWNKRQTLNYGYTFGSGTRLTVV.

The CDR3 sequence: CASSSQTVGITEAFF. V gene TRBV5-1 combines with J gene TRBJ1-1; the TCRdb call, TRBD1, lacks DNA for checking. The CDR3 length is 15 residues. Germline V gene sequence: CDR1 SGHRS, CDR2 YFSETQ.

The rearrangement links TRBV7-8 to TRBJ2-2; TCRdb reports TRBD1, a call that lacks DNA to check it against. CDR3 length: 15 residues. Germline V CDR1 and CDR2: SGHVS, FQNEAQ. This chain's CDR3 is CASSFGTGRAGELFF.

The V and J genes are TRBV11-2 and TRBJ1-2. This CDR3 is built from 14 residues. Germline loops: CDR1 SGHAT, CDR2 FQNNGV. CDR3 amino acids: CASSPMTPNYGYTF.

The chain recombines TRBV7-2 with TRBJ1-1; no DNA is available, so the TRBD1 call from TCRdb remains unchecked. Germline CDR1 is SGHTA and CDR2 is FQGNSA. This CDR3 spans 12 amino acids. The CDR3: CASSWQRGEAFF. The whole variable domain, filled in from reference TRBV7-2 and TRBJ1-1, reads GAGVSQSPSNKVTEKGKDVELRCDPISGHTALYWYRQSLGQGLEFLIYFQGNSAPDKSGLPSDRFSAERTGGSVSTLTIQRTQQEDSAVYLCASSWQRGEAFFGQGTRLTVV.

The chain carries TRBV12-3 or TRBV12-4 and TRBJ2-7; TCRdb's D call of TRBD1 is untestable without DNA. The CDR3 is 13 residues long. CDR3 amino acids: CASSLLGHYEQYF.

The rearrangement joins TRBV4-1 to TRBJ2-3; TCRdb outputs TRBD1, but without DNA this stays unchecked. Germline CDR1 MGHRA, CDR2 YSYEKL. This CDR3 spans 17 amino acids. CDR3 in amino acids: CASSLPGGQFSTDTQYF.